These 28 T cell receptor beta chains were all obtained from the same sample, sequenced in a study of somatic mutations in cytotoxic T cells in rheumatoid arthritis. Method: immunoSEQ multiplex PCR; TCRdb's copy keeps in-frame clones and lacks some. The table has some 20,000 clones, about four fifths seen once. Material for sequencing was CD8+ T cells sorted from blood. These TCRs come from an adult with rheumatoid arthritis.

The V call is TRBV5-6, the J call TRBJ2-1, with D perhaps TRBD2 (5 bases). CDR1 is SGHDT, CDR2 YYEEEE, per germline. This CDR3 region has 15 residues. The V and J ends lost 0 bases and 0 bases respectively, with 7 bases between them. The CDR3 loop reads CASSLAGYSYNEQFF. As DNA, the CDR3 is TGTGCCAGCAGCTTGGCGGGGTACTCCTACAATGAGCAGTTCTTC. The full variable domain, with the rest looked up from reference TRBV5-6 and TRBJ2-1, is DAGVTQSPTHLIKTRGQQVTLRCSPKSGHDTVSWYQQALGQGPQFIFQYYEEEERQRGNFPDRFSGHQFPNYSSELNVNALLLGDSALYLCASSLAGYSYNEQFFGPGTRLTVL.

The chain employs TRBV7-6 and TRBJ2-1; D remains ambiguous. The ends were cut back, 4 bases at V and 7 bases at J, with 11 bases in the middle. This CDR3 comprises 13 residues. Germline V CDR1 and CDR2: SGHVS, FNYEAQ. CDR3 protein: CASSSLVFNEQFF. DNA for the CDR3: TGTGCCAGCAGCTCGTTAGTTTTTAATGAGCAGTTCTTC.

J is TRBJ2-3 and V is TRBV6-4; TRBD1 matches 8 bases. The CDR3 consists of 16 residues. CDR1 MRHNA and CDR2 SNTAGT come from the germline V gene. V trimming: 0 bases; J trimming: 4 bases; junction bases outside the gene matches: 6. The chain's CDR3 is CASSDSIGQGADTQYF. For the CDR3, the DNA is TGTGCCAGCAGTGACTCGATCGGACAGGGTGCAGATACGCAGTATTTT.

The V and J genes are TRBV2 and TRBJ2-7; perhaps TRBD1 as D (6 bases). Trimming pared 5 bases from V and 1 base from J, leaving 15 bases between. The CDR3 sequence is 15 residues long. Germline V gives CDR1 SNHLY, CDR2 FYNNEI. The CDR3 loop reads CASSKGGAWSYEQYV. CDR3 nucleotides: TGTGCCAGCAGTAAAGGGGGAGCCTGGTCCTACGAGCAGTACGTC.

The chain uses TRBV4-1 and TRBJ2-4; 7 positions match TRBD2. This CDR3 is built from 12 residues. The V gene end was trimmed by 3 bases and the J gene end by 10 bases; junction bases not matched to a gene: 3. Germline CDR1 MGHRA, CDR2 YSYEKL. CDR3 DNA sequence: TGCGCCAGCAGCCAGGGGGGGATGATTCAGTACTTC. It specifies CASSQGGMIQYF.

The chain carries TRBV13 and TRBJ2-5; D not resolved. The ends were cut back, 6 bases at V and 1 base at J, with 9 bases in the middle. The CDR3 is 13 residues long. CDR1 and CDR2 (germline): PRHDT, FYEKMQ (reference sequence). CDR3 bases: TGTGCCAGCAGTCTAGGCCGCCAAGAGACCCAGTACTTC. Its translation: CASSLGRQETQYF.

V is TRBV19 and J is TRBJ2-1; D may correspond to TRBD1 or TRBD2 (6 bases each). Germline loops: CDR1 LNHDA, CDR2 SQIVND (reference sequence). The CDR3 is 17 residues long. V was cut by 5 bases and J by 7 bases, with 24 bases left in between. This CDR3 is CASSLHTGIRGANEQFF. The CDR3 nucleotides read TGTGCCAGTAGTTTGCACACCGGGATTAGGGGGGCAAATGAGCAGTTCTTC. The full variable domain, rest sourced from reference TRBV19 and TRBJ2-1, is DGGITQSPKYLFRKEGQNVTLSCEQNLNHDAMYWYRQDPGQGLRLIYYSQIVNDFQKGDIAEGYSVSREKKESFPLTVTSAQKNPTAFYLCASSLHTGIRGANEQFFGPGTRLTVL.

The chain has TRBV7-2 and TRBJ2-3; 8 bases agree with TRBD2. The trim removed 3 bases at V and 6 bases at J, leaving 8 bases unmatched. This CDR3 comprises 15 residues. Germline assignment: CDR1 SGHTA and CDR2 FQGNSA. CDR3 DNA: TGTGCCAGCAGCTTCCCCGGAGCGGGAGTGGATACGCAGTATTTT. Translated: CASSFPGAGVDTQYF.

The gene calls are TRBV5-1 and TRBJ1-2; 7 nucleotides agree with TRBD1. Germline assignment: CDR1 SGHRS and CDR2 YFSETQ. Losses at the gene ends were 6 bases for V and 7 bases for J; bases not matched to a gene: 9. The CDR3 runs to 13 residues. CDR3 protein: CASTPDRERGYTF. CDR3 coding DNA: TGCGCCAGCACCCCTGACAGGGAACGTGGCTACACCTTC.

This CDR3 is CASSTNRGQEKLFF. The CDR3 DNA is TGTGCCAGCAGTACGAACAGGGGGCAGGAAAAACTGTTTTTT. V usage is TRBV2 and J usage is TRBJ1-4; 9 nucleotides agree with TRBD1. V gave up 5 bases and J gave up 8 bases; unmatched junction bases: 6. This CDR3 has 14 amino acids. Germline CDR1 and CDR2: SNHLY and FYNNEI.

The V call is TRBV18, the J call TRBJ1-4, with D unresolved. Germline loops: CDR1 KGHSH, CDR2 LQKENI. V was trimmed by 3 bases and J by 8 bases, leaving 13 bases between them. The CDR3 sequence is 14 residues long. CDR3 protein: CASSPGPSREKLFF. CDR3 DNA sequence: TGTGCCAGCTCACCCGGCCCGTCCCGGGAAAAACTGTTTTTT.

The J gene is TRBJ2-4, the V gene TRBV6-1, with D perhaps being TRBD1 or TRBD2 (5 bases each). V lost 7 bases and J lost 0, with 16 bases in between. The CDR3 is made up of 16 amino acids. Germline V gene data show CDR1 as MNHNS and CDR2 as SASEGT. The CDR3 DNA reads TGTGCCAGCACTGAGTATTTTGGGGGAGCCAAAAACATTCAGTACTTC. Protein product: CASTEYFGGAKNIQYF.

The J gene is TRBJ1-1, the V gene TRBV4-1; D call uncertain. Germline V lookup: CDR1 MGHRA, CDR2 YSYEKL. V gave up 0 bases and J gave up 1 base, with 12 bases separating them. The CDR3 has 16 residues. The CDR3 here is CASSQDRSGTNTEAFF. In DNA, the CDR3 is TGCGCCAGCAGCCAAGATCGGTCTGGAACGAACACTGAAGCTTTCTTT.

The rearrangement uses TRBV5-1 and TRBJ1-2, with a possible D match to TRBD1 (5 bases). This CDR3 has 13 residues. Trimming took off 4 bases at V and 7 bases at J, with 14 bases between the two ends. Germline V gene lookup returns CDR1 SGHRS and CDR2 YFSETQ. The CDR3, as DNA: TGCGCCAGCAGCCAGGACAACTCCGGTGGCTACACCTTC. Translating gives CASSQDNSGGYTF.

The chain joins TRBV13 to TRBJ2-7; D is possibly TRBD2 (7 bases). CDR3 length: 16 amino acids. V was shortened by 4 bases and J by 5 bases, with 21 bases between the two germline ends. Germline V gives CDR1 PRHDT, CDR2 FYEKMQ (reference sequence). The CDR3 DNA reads TGTGCCAGCAGCTCCGGGGGGAGGGGGAGCCCACACGAGCAGTACTTC. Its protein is CASSSGGRGSPHEQYF.

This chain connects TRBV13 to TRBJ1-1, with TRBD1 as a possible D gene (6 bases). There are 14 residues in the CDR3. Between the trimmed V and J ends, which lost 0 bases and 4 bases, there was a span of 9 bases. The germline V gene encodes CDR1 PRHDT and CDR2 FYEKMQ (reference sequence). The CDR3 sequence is CASSLGLRGTEAFF. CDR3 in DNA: TGTGCCAGCAGCTTAGGCCTCAGGGGCACTGAAGCTTTCTTT.

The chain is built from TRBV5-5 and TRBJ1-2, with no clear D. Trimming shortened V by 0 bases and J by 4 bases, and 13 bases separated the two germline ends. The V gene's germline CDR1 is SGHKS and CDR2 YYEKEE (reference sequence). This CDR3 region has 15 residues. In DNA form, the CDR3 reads TGTGCCAGCAGCTTGGCCTTGACATCTAGCTATGGCTACACCTTC. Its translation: CASSLALTSSYGYTF.

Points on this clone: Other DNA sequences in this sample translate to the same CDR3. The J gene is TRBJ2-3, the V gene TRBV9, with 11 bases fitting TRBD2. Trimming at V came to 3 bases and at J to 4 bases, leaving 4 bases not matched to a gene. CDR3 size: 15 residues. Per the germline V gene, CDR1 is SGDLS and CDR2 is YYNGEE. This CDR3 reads CASSGSGRGADTQYF. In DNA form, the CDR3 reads TGTGCCAGCAGCGGTAGCGGGAGGGGAGCAGATACGCAGTATTTT.

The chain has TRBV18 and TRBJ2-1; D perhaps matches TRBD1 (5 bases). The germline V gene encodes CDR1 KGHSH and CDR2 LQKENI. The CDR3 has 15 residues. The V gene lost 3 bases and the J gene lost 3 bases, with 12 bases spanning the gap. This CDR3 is CASSPSGLLYNEQFF. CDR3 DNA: TGTGCCAGCTCACCCTCAGGGCTTCTCTACAATGAGCAGTTCTTC.

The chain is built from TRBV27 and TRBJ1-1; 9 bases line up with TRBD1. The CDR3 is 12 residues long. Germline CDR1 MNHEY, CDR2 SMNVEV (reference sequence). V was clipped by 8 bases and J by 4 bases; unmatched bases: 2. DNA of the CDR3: TGTGCCAGCGGACAGGGGTTCACTGAAGCTTTCTTT. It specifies CASGQGFTEAFF.

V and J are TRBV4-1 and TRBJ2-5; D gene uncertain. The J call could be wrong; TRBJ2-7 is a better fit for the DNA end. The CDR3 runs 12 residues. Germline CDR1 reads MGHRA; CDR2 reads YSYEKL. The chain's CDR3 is CASSQDGYEQYF. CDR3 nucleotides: TGCGCCAGCAGCCAAGATGGCTACGAGCAGTACTTC.

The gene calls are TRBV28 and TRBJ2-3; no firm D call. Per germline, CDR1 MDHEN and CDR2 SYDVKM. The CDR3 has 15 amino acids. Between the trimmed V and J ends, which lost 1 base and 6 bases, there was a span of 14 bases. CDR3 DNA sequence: TGTGCCAGCAGTTTATCTCGTGACAAAAATGATACGCAGTATTTT. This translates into CASSLSRDKNDTQYF. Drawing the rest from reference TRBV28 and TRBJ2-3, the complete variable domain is DVKVTQSSRYLVKRTGEKVFLECVQDMDHENMFWYRQDPGLGLRLIYFSYDVKMKEKGDIPEGYSVSREKKERFSLILESASTNQTSMYLCASSLSRDKNDTQYFGPGTRLTVL.

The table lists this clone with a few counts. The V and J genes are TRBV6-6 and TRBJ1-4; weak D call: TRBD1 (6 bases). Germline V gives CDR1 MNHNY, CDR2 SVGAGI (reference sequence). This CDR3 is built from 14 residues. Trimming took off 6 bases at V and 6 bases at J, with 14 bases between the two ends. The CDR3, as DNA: TGTGCCAGCAGCCCAGGGGCTTTGGATGAAAAACTGTTTTTT. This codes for CASSPGALDEKLFF.

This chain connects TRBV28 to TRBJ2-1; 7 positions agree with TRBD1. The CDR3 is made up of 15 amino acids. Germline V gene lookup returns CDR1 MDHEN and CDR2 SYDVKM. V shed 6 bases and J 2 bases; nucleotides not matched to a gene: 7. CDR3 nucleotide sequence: TGTGCCAGCAGATTAGACAGGGCGACCTACAATGAGCAGTTCTTC. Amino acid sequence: CASRLDRATYNEQFF.

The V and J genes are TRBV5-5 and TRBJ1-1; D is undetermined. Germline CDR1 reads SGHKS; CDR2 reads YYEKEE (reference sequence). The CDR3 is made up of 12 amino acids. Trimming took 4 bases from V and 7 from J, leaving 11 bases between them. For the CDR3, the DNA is TGTGCCAGCAGCCGGGATGATCTTGAAGCTTTCTTT. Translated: CASSRDDLEAFF.

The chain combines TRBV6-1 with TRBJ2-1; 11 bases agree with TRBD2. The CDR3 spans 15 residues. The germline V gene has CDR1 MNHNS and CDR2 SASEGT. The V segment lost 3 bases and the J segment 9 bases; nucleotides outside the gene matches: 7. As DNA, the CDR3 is TGTGCCAGCAGTGAGGAAACTAGCGGGAGTGCTGAGCAGTTCTTC. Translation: CASSEETSGSAEQFF.

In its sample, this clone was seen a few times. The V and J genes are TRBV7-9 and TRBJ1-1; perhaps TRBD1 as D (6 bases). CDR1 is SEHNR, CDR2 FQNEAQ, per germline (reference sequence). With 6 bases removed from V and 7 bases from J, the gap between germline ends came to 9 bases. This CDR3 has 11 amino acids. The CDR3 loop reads CASRGADEAFF. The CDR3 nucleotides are TGTGCCAGCAGGGGGGCGGATGAAGCTTTCTTT.

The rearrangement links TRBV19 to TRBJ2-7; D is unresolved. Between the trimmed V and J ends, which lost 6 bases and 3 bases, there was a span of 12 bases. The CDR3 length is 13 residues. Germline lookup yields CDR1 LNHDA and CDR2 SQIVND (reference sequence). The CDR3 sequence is CASSYTTDYEQYF. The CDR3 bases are TGTGCCAGTAGCTACACCACCGACTACGAGCAGTACTTC.